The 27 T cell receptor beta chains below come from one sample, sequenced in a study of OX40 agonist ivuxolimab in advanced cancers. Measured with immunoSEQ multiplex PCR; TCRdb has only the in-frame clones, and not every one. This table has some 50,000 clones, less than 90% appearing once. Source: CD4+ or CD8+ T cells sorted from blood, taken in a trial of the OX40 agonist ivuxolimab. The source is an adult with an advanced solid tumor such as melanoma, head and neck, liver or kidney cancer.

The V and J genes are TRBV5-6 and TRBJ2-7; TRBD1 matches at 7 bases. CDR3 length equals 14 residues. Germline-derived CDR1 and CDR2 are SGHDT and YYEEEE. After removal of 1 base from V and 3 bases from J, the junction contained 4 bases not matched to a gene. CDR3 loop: CASSLLQGYYEQYF. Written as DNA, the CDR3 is TGTGCCAGCAGCTTGCTACAGGGGTACTACGAGCAGTACTTC. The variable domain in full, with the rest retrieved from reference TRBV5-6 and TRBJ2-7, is DAGVTQSPTHLIKTRGQQVTLRCSPKSGHDTVSWYQQALGQGPQFIFQYYEEEERQRGNFPDRFSGHQFPNYSSELNVNALLLGDSALYLCASSLLQGYYEQYFGPGTRLTVT.

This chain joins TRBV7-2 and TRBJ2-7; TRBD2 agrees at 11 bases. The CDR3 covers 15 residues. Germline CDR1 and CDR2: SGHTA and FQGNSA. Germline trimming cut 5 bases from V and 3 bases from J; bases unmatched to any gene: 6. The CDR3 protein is CASSDGLAGYYEQYF. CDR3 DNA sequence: TGTGCCAGCAGCGACGGACTAGCGGGTTACTACGAGCAGTACTTC.

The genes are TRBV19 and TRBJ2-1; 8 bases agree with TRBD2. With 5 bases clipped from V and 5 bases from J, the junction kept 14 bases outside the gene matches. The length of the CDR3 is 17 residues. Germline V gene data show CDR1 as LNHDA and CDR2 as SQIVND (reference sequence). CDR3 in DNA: TGTGCCAGTAGTTTCCCTCGTTTAGCGGGGAGCCACAATGAGCAGTTCTTC. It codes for CASSFPRLAGSHNEQFF.

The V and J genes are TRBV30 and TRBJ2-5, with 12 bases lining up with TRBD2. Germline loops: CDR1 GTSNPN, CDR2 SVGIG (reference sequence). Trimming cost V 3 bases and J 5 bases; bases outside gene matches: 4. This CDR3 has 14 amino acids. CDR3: CAWRPSGGAETQYF. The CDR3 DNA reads TGTGCCTGGAGACCTAGCGGGGGGGCGGAGACCCAGTACTTC.

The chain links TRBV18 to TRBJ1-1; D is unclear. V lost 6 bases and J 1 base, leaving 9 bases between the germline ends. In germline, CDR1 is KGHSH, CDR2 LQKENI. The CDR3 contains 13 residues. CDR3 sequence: CASSETWNTEAFF. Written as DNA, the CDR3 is TGTGCCAGCTCGGAAACCTGGAACACTGAAGCTTTCTTT.

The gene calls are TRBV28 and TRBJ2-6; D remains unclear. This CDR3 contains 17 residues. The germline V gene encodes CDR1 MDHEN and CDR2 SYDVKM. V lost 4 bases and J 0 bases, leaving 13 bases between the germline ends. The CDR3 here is CASSSPGPASGANVLTF. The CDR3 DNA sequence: TGTGCCAGCAGTTCCCCCGGACCGGCCTCTGGGGCCAACGTCCTGACTTTC.

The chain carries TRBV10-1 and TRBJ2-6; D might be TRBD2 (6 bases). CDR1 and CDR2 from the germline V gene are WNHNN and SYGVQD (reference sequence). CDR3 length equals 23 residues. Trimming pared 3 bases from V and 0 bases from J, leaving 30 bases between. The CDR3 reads CASSDIVLASETTCCSGANVLTF. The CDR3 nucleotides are TGCGCCAGCAGTGATATCGTCCTGGCTAGCGAGACTACTTGTTGCTCTGGGGCCAACGTCCTGACTTTC.

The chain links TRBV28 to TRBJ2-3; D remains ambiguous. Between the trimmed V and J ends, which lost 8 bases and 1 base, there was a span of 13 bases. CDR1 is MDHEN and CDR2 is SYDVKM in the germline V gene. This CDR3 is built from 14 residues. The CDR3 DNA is TGTGCCAGCGGGCTGGGGTACGGCACAGATACGCAGTATTTT. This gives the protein CASGLGYGTDTQYF.

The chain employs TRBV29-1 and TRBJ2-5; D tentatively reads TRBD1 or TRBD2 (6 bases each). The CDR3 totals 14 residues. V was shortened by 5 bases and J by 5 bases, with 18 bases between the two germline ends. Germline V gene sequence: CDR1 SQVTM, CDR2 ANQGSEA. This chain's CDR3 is CSVKPGGGRETQYF. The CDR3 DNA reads TGCAGCGTTAAGCCCGGGGGCGGTCGGGAGACCCAGTACTTC. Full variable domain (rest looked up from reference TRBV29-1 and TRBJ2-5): SAVISQKPSRDICQRGTSLTIQCQVDSQVTMMFWYRQQPGQSLTLIATANQGSEATYESGFVIDKFPISRPNLTFSTLTVSNMSPEDSSIYLCSVKPGGGRETQYFGPGTRLLVL.

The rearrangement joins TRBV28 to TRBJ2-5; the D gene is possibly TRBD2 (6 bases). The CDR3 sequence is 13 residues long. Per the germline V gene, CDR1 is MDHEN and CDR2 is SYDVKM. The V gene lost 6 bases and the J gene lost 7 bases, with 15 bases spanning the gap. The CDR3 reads CASRLTGVRTQYF. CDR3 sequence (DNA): TGTGCCAGCAGACTGACGGGGGTTAGGACCCAGTACTTC.

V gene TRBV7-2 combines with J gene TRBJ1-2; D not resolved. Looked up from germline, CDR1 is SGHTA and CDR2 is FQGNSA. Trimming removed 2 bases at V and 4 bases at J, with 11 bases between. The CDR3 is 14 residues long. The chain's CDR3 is CASSLPGSSYGYTF. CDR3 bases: TGTGCCAGCAGCTTACCGGGCAGCTCCTATGGCTACACCTTC.

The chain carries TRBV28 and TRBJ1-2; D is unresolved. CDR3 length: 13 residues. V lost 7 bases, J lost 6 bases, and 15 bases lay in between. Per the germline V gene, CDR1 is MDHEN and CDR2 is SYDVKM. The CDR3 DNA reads TGTGCCAGCACCGATGACCCAATACATGGCTACACCTTC. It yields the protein CASTDDPIHGYTF.

CDR3 bases: TGTGCCAGCAGCGAGGGGAGACAGGGTAGGCAGTATTTT. Residues: CASSEGRQGRQYF. V and J are TRBV9 and TRBJ2-3; 7 nucleotides align to TRBD1. Germline CDR1 and CDR2: SGDLS and YYNGEE. With 3 bases clipped from V and 11 bases from J, the junction kept 9 bases outside the gene matches. CDR3 length equals 13 residues.

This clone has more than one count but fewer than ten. CDR3 sequence: CASSSTGIVTDTQYF. The CDR3 DNA follows: TGTGCCAGCAGTTCGACAGGGATTGTAACAGATACGCAGTATTTT. The V gene is TRBV5-8, the J gene TRBJ2-3, with 7 bases lining up with TRBD1. Germline CDR1 and CDR2: SGHTS and YDEGEE. CDR3 length: 15 residues. V was pared by 5 bases and J by 3 bases, with 9 bases of the junction left unmatched.

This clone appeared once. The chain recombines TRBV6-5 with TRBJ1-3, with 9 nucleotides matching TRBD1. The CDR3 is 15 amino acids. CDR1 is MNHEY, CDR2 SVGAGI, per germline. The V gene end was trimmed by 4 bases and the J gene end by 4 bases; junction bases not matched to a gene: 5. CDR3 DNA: TGTGCCAGCAGTTTACAGGGGGCATTCGGAAACACCATATATTTT. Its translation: CASSLQGAFGNTIYF.

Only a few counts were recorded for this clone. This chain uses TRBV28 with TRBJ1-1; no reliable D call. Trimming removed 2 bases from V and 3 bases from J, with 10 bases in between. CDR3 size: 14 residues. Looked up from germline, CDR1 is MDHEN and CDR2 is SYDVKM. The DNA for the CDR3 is TGTGCCAGCAGTTTAGGTCGAGAGGACACTGAAGCTTTCTTT. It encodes CASSLGREDTEAFF. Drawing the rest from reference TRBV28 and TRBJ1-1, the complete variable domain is DVKVTQSSRYLVKRTGEKVFLECVQDMDHENMFWYRQDPGLGLRLIYFSYDVKMKEKGDIPEGYSVSREKKERFSLILESASTNQTSMYLCASSLGREDTEAFFGQGTRLTVV.

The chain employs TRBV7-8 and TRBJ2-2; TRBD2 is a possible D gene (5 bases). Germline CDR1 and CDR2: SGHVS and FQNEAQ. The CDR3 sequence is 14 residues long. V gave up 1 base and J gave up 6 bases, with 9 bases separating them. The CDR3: CASSLVRDPGELFF. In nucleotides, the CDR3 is TGTGCCAGCAGCTTAGTCCGGGATCCCGGGGAGCTGTTTTTT.

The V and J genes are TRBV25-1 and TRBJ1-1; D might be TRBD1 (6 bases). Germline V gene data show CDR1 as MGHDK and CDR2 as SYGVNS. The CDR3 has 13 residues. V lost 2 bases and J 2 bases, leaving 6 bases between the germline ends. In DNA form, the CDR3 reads TGTGCCAGCAGTGAAGGGGGCAACACTGAAGCTTTCTTT. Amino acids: CASSEGGNTEAFF.

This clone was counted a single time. CDR3 region: CASSSYSPTQYF. The CDR3, as DNA: TGTGCCAGCAGCTCTTACTCTCCGACCCAGTACTTC. V gene TRBV7-2 combines with J gene TRBJ2-5; D is unresolved. From germline, CDR1 is SGHTA and CDR2 FQGNSA. Trimming removed 4 bases from V and 7 bases from J, with 10 bases in between. CDR3 length: 12 residues. The entire variable domain, with the rest obtained from reference TRBV7-2 and TRBJ2-5, is as follows: GAGVSQSPSNKVTEKGKDVELRCDPISGHTALYWYRQSLGQGLEFLIYFQGNSAPDKSGLPSDRFSAERTGGSVSTLTIQRTQQEDSAVYLCASSSYSPTQYFGPGTRLLVL.

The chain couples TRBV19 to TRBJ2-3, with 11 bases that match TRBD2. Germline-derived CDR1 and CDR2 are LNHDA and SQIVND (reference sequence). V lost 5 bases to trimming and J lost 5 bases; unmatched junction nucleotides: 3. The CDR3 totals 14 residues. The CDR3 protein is CASSFGLAGDTQYF. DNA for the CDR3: TGTGCCAGTAGTTTCGGACTAGCGGGAGATACGCAGTATTTT.

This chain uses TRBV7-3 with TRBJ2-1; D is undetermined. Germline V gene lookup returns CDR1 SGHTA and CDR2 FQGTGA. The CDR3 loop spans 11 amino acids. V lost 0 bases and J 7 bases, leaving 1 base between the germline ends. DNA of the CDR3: TGTGCCAGCAGCTTAACGAATGAGCAGTTCTTC. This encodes CASSLTNEQFF.

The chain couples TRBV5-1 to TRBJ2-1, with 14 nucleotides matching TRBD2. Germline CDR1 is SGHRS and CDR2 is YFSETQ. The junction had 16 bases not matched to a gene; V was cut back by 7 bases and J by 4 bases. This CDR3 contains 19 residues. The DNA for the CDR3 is TGCGCCAGCGCGGCTTCCGGGACTAGCGGGGGCTCTAGGTACAATGAGCAGTTCTTC. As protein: CASAASGTSGGSRYNEQFF.

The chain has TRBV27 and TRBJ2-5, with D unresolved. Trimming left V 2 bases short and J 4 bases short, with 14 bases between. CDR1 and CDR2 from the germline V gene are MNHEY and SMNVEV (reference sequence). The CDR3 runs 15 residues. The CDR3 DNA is TGTGCCAGCAGTTTAGCAGGCTCATACGGAGAGACCCAGTACTTC. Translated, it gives CASSLAGSYGETQYF.

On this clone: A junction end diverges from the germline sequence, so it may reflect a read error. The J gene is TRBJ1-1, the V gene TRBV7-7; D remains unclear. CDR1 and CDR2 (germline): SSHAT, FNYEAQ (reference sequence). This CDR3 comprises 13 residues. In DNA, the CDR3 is TGTGCTAGCAGCACGTCGGAGAACACTGAAGCTTTCTTT. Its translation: CASSTSENTEAFF. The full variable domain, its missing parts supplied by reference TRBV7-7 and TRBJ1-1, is GAGVSQSPRYKVTKRGQDVTLRCDPISSHATLYWYQQALGQGPEFLTYFNYEAQPDKSGLPSDRFSAERPEGSISTLTIQRTEQRDSAMYRCASSTSENTEAFFGQGTRLTVV.

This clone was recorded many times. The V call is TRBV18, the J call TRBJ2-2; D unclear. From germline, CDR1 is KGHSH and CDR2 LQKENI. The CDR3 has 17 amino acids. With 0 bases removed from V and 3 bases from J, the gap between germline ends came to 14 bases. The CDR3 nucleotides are TGTGCCAGCTCACCACCTGTAAGGGCAGTTTACACCGGGGAGCTGTTTTTT. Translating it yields CASSPPVRAVYTGELFF.

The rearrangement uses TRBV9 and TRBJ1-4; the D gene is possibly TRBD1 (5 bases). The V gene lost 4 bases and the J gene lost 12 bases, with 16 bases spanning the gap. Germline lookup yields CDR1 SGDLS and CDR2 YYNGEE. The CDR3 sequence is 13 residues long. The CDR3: CASSFRQGGELFF. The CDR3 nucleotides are TGTGCCAGCAGCTTTCGTCAGGGCGGGGAACTGTTTTTT.

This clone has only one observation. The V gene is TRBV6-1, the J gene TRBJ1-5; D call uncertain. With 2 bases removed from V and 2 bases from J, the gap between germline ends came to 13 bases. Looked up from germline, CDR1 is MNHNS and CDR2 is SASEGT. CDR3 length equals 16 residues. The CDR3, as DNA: TGTGCCAGCAGTGAACAGCCCCTCTACGGCAATCAGCCCCAGCATTTT. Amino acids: CASSEQPLYGNQPQHF.